This T cell receptor (beta chain) was obtained from a study of monozygotic twins with inflammatory bowel disease. Germline CDR1 is SGHRS and CDR2 is YFSETQ. This CDR3 is built from 14 residues. TCRdb reprocessed the 5' RACE reads, keeping one entry per CDR3 protein, no DNA. This repertoire includes some 190,000 distinct CDR3 sequences. This sequence joins TRBV5-1 and TRBJ2-5; TCRdb's D call of TRBD2 is untestable without DNA. The sequenced material came from blood. The sequence derives from a human donor with ulcerative colitis or Crohn's disease, or a healthy co-twin of an affected twin (not recorded which). This CDR3 reads CASSLGLATETQYF.